This entry is about one T cell receptor (beta chain). This sample is drawn from a study of cytomegalovirus exposure and HLA in healthy donors. J lost 4 bases, V lost 1 base, and 10 bases had no gene match. Germline lookup yields CDR1 SGDLS and CDR2 YYNGEE. The CDR3 length is 17 residues. PCR was performed using 60 Vbeta and 13 Jbeta primers. TCRdb's table, derived via immunoSEQ multiplex PCR, lists solely in-frame clones and lacks some. There are 35,000 to 50,000 clones in the sample; 65% to 85% occur only once, and approximately 3% lies in the top ten. The rearrangement links TRBV9 to TRBJ2-3, with 9 nucleotides matching TRBD1. The clonotype was recovered from a man aged 50 to 60 in good health and CMV-seronegative. Sequenced input: PBMCs. CDR3 in DNA: TGTGCCAGCAGCGTAAGCACCGGACAGGGGAAGGCAGATACGCAGTATTTT. Its protein product is CASSVSTGQGKADTQYF. The full variable domain, completed using reference TRBV9 and TRBJ2-3, is DSGVTQTPKHLITATGQRVTLRCSPRSGDLSVYWYQQSLDQGLQFLIQYYNGEERAKGNILERFSAQQFPDLHSELNLSSLELGDSALYFCASSVSTGQGKADTQYFGPGTRLTVL.